The T cell receptor (beta chain) under discussion was sequenced for a study of T cell responses to AZD1222 COVID-19 vaccine. Background on the study: Analysis merged second doses at about 4 or about 12 weeks. Notes on the study in general: The repertoires were collected only after the peak T cell response. Baseline testing showed seropositivity in only a handful of AZD1222 recipients.

Using immunoSEQ multiplex PCR, the repertoire was profiled, and TCRdb retains in-frame clones only, with some absent. The sample has about 180,000 clones, about 86% seen once. Concerning this clone itself: Antigen specificity is unknown.

The V and J ends lost 3 bases and 5 bases, in that order; junction bases with no gene match: 6. Germline CDR1 is DFQATT and CDR2 is SNEGSKA (reference sequence). The CDR3 has 15 amino acids. This specimen consisted of peripheral blood, obtained on day 0 of AZD1222 vaccination. The chain employs TRBV20-1 and TRBJ2-1, with 11 bases that match TRBD2. The TCR was taken from an adult in good health. DNA for the CDR3: TGCAGTGCTAGTGTTTCTAGCGGGGGGCACAATGAGCAGTTCTTC. It translates to CSASVSSGGHNEQFF.